These 13 T cell receptor beta chains came from one sample sequenced in a study of OX40 agonist ivuxolimab in advanced cancers. Clones were sequenced by immunoSEQ multiplex PCR, and TCRdb holds only the in-frame ones, with some missing. Among 65,000 to 85,000 clones, approximately 85% were seen once, and the ten largest hold under 3%. The specimen comprised CD4+ or CD8+ T cells sorted from blood, sampled in a trial of the OX40 agonist ivuxolimab. These receptors were obtained from an adult with an advanced solid tumor such as melanoma, head and neck, liver or kidney cancer.

The gene calls are TRBV29-1 and TRBJ2-6, with D perhaps matching TRBD1 (6 bases). V was trimmed by 7 bases and J by 4 bases, leaving 17 bases between them. The CDR3 consists of 15 residues. Germline V gene lookup returns CDR1 SQVTM and CDR2 ANQGSEA. CDR3 in DNA: TGCAGCGCGCAGGGGTTTACGTCGGGGGCCAACGTCCTGACTTTC. The encoded protein is CSAQGFTSGANVLTF.

This clone was seen a single time. This chain uses TRBV9 with TRBJ2-3, with a possible D match to TRBD1 (5 bases). Germline CDR1 is SGDLS and CDR2 is YYNGEE. V was shortened by 6 bases and J by 7 bases, with 18 bases between the two germline ends. CDR3 length equals 14 residues. CDR3 residues: CASNEGAVLNTQYF. Written as DNA, the CDR3 is TGTGCCAGCAATGAAGGGGCAGTGTTAAATACGCAGTATTTT.

Comment on this clone: One junction end does not reproduce the germline sequence, and a read error may be involved. The chain joins TRBV5-1 to TRBJ2-2, with D unclear. CDR3 length equals 14 residues. CDR1 SGHRS and CDR2 YFSETQ come from the germline V gene. CDR3 in DNA: TGCGCCAGCAGCTTGATGGGGAACGCCGGGGAGCTGTTTTTT. This encodes CASSLMGNAGELFF.

This chain connects TRBV5-1 to TRBJ2-3; D is perhaps TRBD2 (6 bases). CDR3 length: 15 residues. V lost 4 bases and J 4 bases, leaving 16 bases between the germline ends. Germline CDR1 is SGHRS and CDR2 is YFSETQ. The chain's CDR3 is CASSAGGDSADTQYF. The CDR3, as DNA: TGCGCCAGCAGCGCAGGCGGGGATTCCGCAGATACGCAGTATTTT.

The V call is TRBV5-8, the J call TRBJ2-1; perhaps D is TRBD1 or TRBD2 (5 bases each). V lost 4 bases and J lost 4, with 12 bases in between. Germline-derived CDR1 and CDR2 are SGHTS and YDEGEE. The CDR3 is 14 residues long. The CDR3 DNA follows: TGTGCCAGCAGCCCAGGGACGGATTACAATGAGCAGTTCTTC. Translating gives CASSPGTDYNEQFF.

V and J are TRBV4-1 and TRBJ2-1; possible D gene TRBD2, 6 bases. Per the germline V gene, CDR1 is MGHRA and CDR2 is YSYEKL. V lost 0 bases, J lost 8 bases, and 20 bases lay in between. CDR3 length equals 17 residues. For the CDR3, the DNA is TGCGCCAGCAGCCAAGATCGTACGGACTACATCCCCGATGAGCAGTTCTTC. It yields the protein CASSQDRTDYIPDEQFF.

V is TRBV28 and J is TRBJ2-1; 12 bases agree with TRBD2. The V segment lost 4 bases and the J segment 8 bases; nucleotides outside the gene matches: 15. CDR3 length: 18 amino acids. Germline CDR1 and CDR2: MDHEN and SYDVKM. The CDR3 loop is CASSSRPGTSGFKDEQFF. In nucleotides, the CDR3 is TGTGCCAGCAGTTCGCGGCCAGGGACTAGCGGGTTCAAGGATGAGCAGTTCTTC.

This clone was detected a few times. V and J are TRBV5-6 and TRBJ1-3, with D possibly matching TRBD1 (5 bases). Per germline, CDR1 SGHDT and CDR2 YYEEEE. This CDR3 has 13 amino acids. The V gene lost 0 bases and the J gene lost 8 bases, with 9 bases spanning the gap. CDR3 in amino acids: CASSLAGRDTIYF. In nucleotides, the CDR3 is TGTGCCAGCAGCTTGGCAGGGAGGGACACCATATATTTT. Full variable domain (missing parts from reference TRBV5-6 and TRBJ1-3): DAGVTQSPTHLIKTRGQQVTLRCSPKSGHDTVSWYQQALGQGPQFIFQYYEEEERQRGNFPDRFSGHQFPNYSSELNVNALLLGDSALYLCASSLAGRDTIYFGEGSWLTVV.

The chain uses TRBV5-6 and TRBJ2-5, with 7 bases lining up with TRBD1. The CDR3 is made up of 14 amino acids. Germline-derived CDR1 and CDR2 are SGHDT and YYEEEE. V lost 4 bases and J lost 5; bases outside the gene matches: 8. This CDR3 is CASSRPTGLETQYF. In DNA form, the CDR3 reads TGTGCCAGCAGCCGACCGACAGGGTTGGAGACCCAGTACTTC.

The chain uses TRBV5-1 and TRBJ1-2; D possibly corresponds to TRBD1 (6 bases). The CDR3 covers 13 residues. Germline V gene sequence: CDR1 SGHRS, CDR2 YFSETQ. V lost 2 bases to trimming and J lost 8 bases, with 13 bases between them. CDR3 sequence (DNA): TGCGCCAGCAGCTTCCCCGAGGGGGGAGGCTACACCTTC. Amino acids: CASSFPEGGGYTF.

The rearrangement uses TRBV4-3 and TRBJ2-1; D might be TRBD1 (6 bases). This CDR3 spans 15 amino acids. Germline V gene data show CDR1 as LGHNA and CDR2 as YSLEER. V lost 0 bases, J lost 5 bases, and 11 bases lay in between. The CDR3 sequence: CASSQEGTGNNEQFF. Here the CDR3 DNA reads TGCGCCAGCAGCCAAGAAGGAACAGGGAACAATGAGCAGTTCTTC.

This clone was seen only once. The V and J genes are TRBV4-3 and TRBJ1-3; TRBD1 is a possible D gene (6 bases). CDR3 size: 14 residues. Trimming removed 5 bases from V and 2 bases from J, with 10 bases in between. CDR1 is LGHNA, CDR2 YSLEER, per germline. The CDR3 bases are TGCGCCAGCAGCACCGGGGGCACTGGAAACACCATATATTTT. Translated: CASSTGGTGNTIYF.

This chain uses TRBV6-1 with TRBJ2-7; D ambiguous. V gave up 1 base and J gave up 1 base, with 14 bases separating them. The germline gives CDR1 MNHNS, CDR2 SASEGT. The CDR3 is made up of 16 amino acids. CDR3 bases: TGTGCCAGCAGTGAAGGTACGGCAGGCCCGTCCTACGAGCAGTACTTC. Residues: CASSEGTAGPSYEQYF.